This TCR beta chain was captured in a study of cytomegalovirus exposure and HLA in healthy donors. Study context: Of several hundred genotyped donors, 65% to 85% clustered with self-reported Caucasian donors. Study-level findings and limits: Most subjects' HLA-A and HLA-B alleles were reportedly predicted from TCR beta sequences. The study designated over 150 TCR beta chains cytomegalovirus-associated.

CDR1 is LNHNV, CDR2 YYDKDF, per germline (reference sequence). The V segment lost 3 bases and the J segment 4 bases; nucleotides outside the gene matches: 9. The CDR3 extends over 17 amino acids. A note on this clone: Antigen: not known.

This PCR relied on a set of 60 Vbeta primers and 13 Jbeta primers. As handled by the study authors: There were about 80 million unique TCR beta chains by a later count, and around 10 million of them were shared. The repertoire was sequenced with immunoSEQ multiplex PCR; TCRdb's copy has only in-frame clones and lacks some. Clonal size and the V and J genes are those of that table, whereas D and trimming came from the DNA. Among a few hundred thousand clones, about 75% were seen once, and the ten largest hold approximately 2.5%. The sequence derives from a female donor in good health and CMV-seronegative. The rearrangement joins TRBV15 to TRBJ2-6; 7 nucleotides match TRBD1. The sequenced sample consisted of PBMCs. The CDR3 loop is CATSRGMTGRGANVLTF. DNA of the CDR3: TGTGCCACCAGCAGGGGAATGACAGGGAGAGGGGCCAACGTCCTGACTTTC.